The T cell receptor beta chain under discussion was sequenced for a study of technical replicates of blood from a handful of donors. The table came from immunoSEQ multiplex PCR; TCRdb's copy has only in-frame clones and leaves some out. The data hold about 80,000 clones, with roughly 91% observed a single time. V gave up 3 bases and J gave up 4 bases, with 15 bases separating them. CDR1 is LGHNT, CDR2 FRNRAP, per germline. The CDR3 runs to 15 residues. The J gene is TRBJ2-5, the V gene TRBV12-5; D not resolved. The origin of this receptor is a human donor in good health. The sequenced material came from T cells isolated from PBMCs. The CDR3 nucleotides read TGTGCTAGTGGTTTTCGTGACGGCTGGAGAGAGACCCAGTACTTC. Protein product: CASGFRDGWRETQYF.